This is a list of T cell receptor beta chains from one sample in a study of T-cell memory formation after mild COVID-19. Each CDR3 protein gets one entry after TCRdb re-called the 5' RACE reads with MiXCR. The sample holds around 470,000 distinct CDR3 sequences, around 18% seen once. The sequenced material came from PBMCs or a T cell subset sorted from them (not recorded which). These receptors were obtained from an adult woman who had mild COVID-19 (a few samples of this study predate the infection). Cell type and time point are not known. CDR3s include the opening cysteine and the closing phenylalanine or tryptophan. A D gene is named only where the DNA matches it firmly. Rows give clone size only sometimes, using once, few, many, or a class for an expanded clone.

V,D,J,size,DNA,CDR3
TRBV29-1,.,TRBJ1-2,.,TGCAGCGTTGCGGACGGTGGCTATGGCTACACCTTC,CSVADGGYGYTF
TRBV20-1,TRBD1,TRBJ1-2,few,TGCAGTGCCGAGAAAGGGACAGGGGATGGCTACACCTTC,CSAEKGTGDGYTF
TRBV9,.,TRBJ1-6,few,TGTGCCAGCAGCGTAAGCCTCAGCTCCTATAATTCACCCCTCCACTTT,CASSVSLSSYNSPLHF
TRBV29-1,.,TRBJ2-2,.,TGCAGCGTTCGACTGGCTACCGGGGAGCTGTTTTTT,CSVRLATGELFF
TRBV4-2,TRBD1,TRBJ1-2,few,TGTGCCAGCAGCCAAGCATTCGGACAGGCCTATGGCTACACCTTC,CASSQAFGQAYGYTF
TRBV5-6,.,TRBJ2-1,.,TGTGCCAGCAGCTTGGGGCCGACTAGGTCAAACAATGAGCAGTTCTTC,CASSLGPTRSNNEQFF
TRBV29-1,TRBD1,TRBJ1-6,.,TGCAGCGCTGGGGACAGGAGTAATTCACCCCTCCACTTT,CSAGDRSNSPLHF
TRBV20-1,.,TRBJ1-5,many,TGCAGTGCTAGAGATATGGCTAGCGGGGTGTATAGCAATCAGCCCCAGCATTTT,CSARDMASGVYSNQPQHF
TRBV28,.,TRBJ2-7,.,TGTGCCAGCAGCCGATACACCCCGGGGCACGTAGCGTCTCGGGAGCAGTACTTC,CASSRYTPGHVASREQYF
TRBV5-1,TRBD1,TRBJ2-7,many,TGCGCCAGCAGCTTGGAAGGGACAGGGTTCTACGAGCAGTACTTC,CASSLEGTGFYEQYF
TRBV9,.,TRBJ1-2,many,TGTGCCAGCAGCGTGGCGGGTCCTAACTATGGCTACACCTTC,CASSVAGPNYGYTF
TRBV7-9,.,TRBJ2-7,.,TGTGCCAGCAGCTTAAAGTCAGGGGATCCCTACGAGCAGTACTTC,CASSLKSGDPYEQYF
TRBV4-3,TRBD1,TRBJ1-1,.,TGCGCCAGCAGCCAACCTCGACAGGGAGGAACTGAAGCTTTCTTT,CASSQPRQGGTEAFF
TRBV5-1,TRBD1,TRBJ1-1,.,TGCGCCAGCAGCTTGTATGAACTCAGGGGGGAACAGGGAGCTTTCTTT,CASSLYELRGEQGAFF
TRBV7-6,TRBD2,TRBJ2-5,.,TGTGCCAGCAGCTCCTCACTAGCGGGCGGACAAGAGACCCAGTACTTC,CASSSSLAGGQETQYF
TRBV11-2,.,TRBJ1-1,.,TGTGCCAGCAGCTTAAAGGGAATGAACACTGAAGCTTTCTTT,CASSLKGMNTEAFF
TRBV5-1,TRBD2,TRBJ2-3,.,TGCGCCAGCAGTGGTACTAGCGGGATGGCAGATACGCAGTATTTT,CASSGTSGMADTQYF
TRBV15,TRBD1,TRBJ2-7,.,TGTGCCACCAGCAGGGTACAGGGGGCGAACGAGCAGTACTTC,CATSRVQGANEQYF
TRBV18,.,TRBJ1-3,.,TGTGCCAGCTCACCGCGGGACACCTTCCTCTCTGGAAACACCATATATTTT,CASSPRDTFLSGNTIYF
TRBV25-1,TRBD1,TRBJ2-5,.,TGTGCCAGCAGTGACCCCAGCGGGTCTACAGGGGGCCTGCAGACCCAGTACTTC,CASSDPSGSTGGLQTQYF
TRBV20-1,TRBD2,TRBJ2-2,.,TGCAGTGCTGCTGCTGACGGACTAGCGGGGGGGACCGGGGAGCTGTTTTTT,CSAAADGLAGGTGELFF
TRBV12-3/TRBV12-4,.,TRBJ1-5,many,TGTGCCAGCAGCTTAGTCAATCAGCCCCAGCATTTT,CASSLVNQPQHF